These 27 T cell receptor beta chains originate from one sample sequenced in a study of PD-L1 blockade in urothelial cancer. The method was immunoSEQ multiplex PCR; TCRdb's version includes in-frame clones alone and lacks a portion of them. The table lists around 41,000 clones, about 83% of them singletons. Stated time point: peripheral blood 6 weeks after treatment start. Source: PBMCs, taken around atezolizumab (anti-PD-L1) treatment. These receptors all come from a man aged 55 to 70 with urothelial cancer.

The chain has TRBV6-4 and TRBJ2-2; the D gene is possibly TRBD1 (5 bases). V lost 4 bases, J lost 5 bases, and 26 bases lay in between. Germline V gives CDR1 MRHNA, CDR2 SNTAGT. The CDR3 is made up of 19 amino acids. The CDR3 region is CASSVNPLQVSECTGELFF. CDR3 in DNA: TGTGCCAGCAGTGTCAACCCCCTACAGGTATCGGAGTGTACCGGGGAGCTGTTTTTT.

The chain carries TRBV29-1 and TRBJ2-3, with TRBD2 matching over 10 bases. Germline CDR1 and CDR2: SQVTM and ANQGSEA. The CDR3 is made up of 13 amino acids. V shed 5 bases and J 5 bases; nucleotides not matched to a gene: 4. The CDR3 loop reads CSVKRGGVDTQYF. The CDR3 DNA reads as TGCAGCGTTAAGCGGGGGGGCGTAGATACGCAGTATTTT.

V usage is TRBV2 and J usage is TRBJ1-4, with a weak D call TRBD1 (5 bases). Germline CDR1 SNHLY, CDR2 FYNNEI. Trimming stripped 6 bases from V and 7 bases from J, with 21 bases between. CDR3 length: 16 amino acids. CDR3 DNA sequence: TGTGCCAGCAGATCACACCGGGGGGACGCGGGTGAAAAACTGTTTTTT. Protein product: CASRSHRGDAGEKLFF.

This rearrangement joins TRBV6-5 to TRBJ2-6, with a tentative D call TRBD1 (5 bases). CDR1 is MNHEY, CDR2 SVGAGI, per germline. The CDR3 length is 15 residues. V gave up 5 bases and J gave up 1 base, with 9 bases separating them. The CDR3 sequence: CASSPQGSGANVLTF. CDR3 in DNA: TGTGCCAGCAGTCCTCAGGGTTCTGGGGCCAACGTCCTGACTTTC.

The chain employs TRBV4-1 and TRBJ1-3, with 9 positions matching TRBD1. The V gene end was trimmed by 4 bases and the J gene end by 1 base; junction bases not matched to a gene: 5. CDR3 size: 16 residues. Germline CDR1 MGHRA, CDR2 YSYEKL. CDR3 sequence reads: CASSLAGQGSGNTIYF. CDR3 nucleotide sequence: TGCGCCAGCAGCCTTGCGGGACAGGGTTCTGGAAACACCATATATTTT.

V gene TRBV6-1 combines with J gene TRBJ2-3, with D tentatively TRBD2 (5 bases). CDR1 and CDR2 (germline): MNHNS, SASEGT. V lost 0 bases, J lost 5 bases, and 9 bases lay in between. The CDR3 is 14 residues long. In DNA, the CDR3 is TGTGCCAGCAGTGAAGCGCAAGGAGGAGATACGCAGTATTTT. Protein sequence: CASSEAQGGDTQYF.

The chain joins TRBV6-1 to TRBJ2-1; TRBD2 agrees at 7 bases. The CDR3 has 12 amino acids. Germline-derived CDR1 and CDR2 are MNHNS and SASEGT. This CDR3 is CATSLFYNEQFF. The DNA of the CDR3 is TGTGCGACTAGCCTCTTCTACAATGAGCAGTTCTTC.

The chain couples TRBV15 to TRBJ2-3; the D gene is possibly TRBD1 (5 bases). V lost 1 base, J lost 4 bases, and 9 bases lay in between. The V gene's germline CDR1 is LNHNV and CDR2 YYDKDF (reference sequence). The CDR3 has 14 amino acids. CDR3 nucleotide sequence: TGTGCCACCAGCAGAGGAGACAGATCAGATACGCAGTATTTT. This gives the protein CATSRGDRSDTQYF.

The chain has TRBV4-1 and TRBJ1-3, with 8 nucleotides matching TRBD1. After removal of 7 bases from V and 5 bases from J, the junction contained 13 bases not matched to a gene. CDR3 length: 16 amino acids. Germline-derived CDR1 and CDR2 are MGHRA and YSYEKL. CDR3 residues: CASTPGPRQGRNTIYF. CDR3 bases: TGCGCCAGCACCCCGGGGCCACGACAGGGGAGAAACACCATATATTTT.

This rearrangement joins TRBV5-1 to TRBJ2-1; TRBD1 matches at 10 bases. There are 15 residues in the CDR3. With V trimmed by 8 bases and J by 3 bases, 8 bases remained unmatched. Germline V gene data show CDR1 as SGHRS and CDR2 as YFSETQ. CDR3 in amino acids: CARPAGTGDYNEQFF. DNA for the CDR3: TGCGCCAGACCGGCCGGGACAGGGGACTACAATGAGCAGTTCTTC.

The rearrangement uses TRBV10-3 and TRBJ2-1, with a tentative D call TRBD2 (5 bases). The V gene's germline CDR1 is ENHRY and CDR2 SYGVKD. Trimming took 0 bases from V and 9 from J, leaving 24 bases between them. The CDR3 extends over 18 amino acids. The CDR3 spells CAISESSVAGRVKVEQFF. The CDR3 region has the DNA TGTGCCATCAGTGAGTCGTCGGTTGCGGGTCGAGTGAAGGTTGAGCAGTTCTTC.

The chain couples TRBV7-2 to TRBJ2-7, with 8 bases identical to TRBD2. V shed 4 bases, J shed 3 bases, and the junction held 8 bases outside the gene matches. The CDR3 spans 15 residues. Germline V gene lookup returns CDR1 SGHTA and CDR2 FQGNSA. In DNA, the CDR3 is TGTGCCAGCAGCTCCAGGCCTAGCGGGCTCTACGAGCAGTACTTC. Protein product: CASSSRPSGLYEQYF.

V and J are TRBV27 and TRBJ1-5, with no clear D. CDR3 size: 14 residues. Germline values: CDR1 MNHEY, CDR2 SMNVEV (reference sequence). Trimming stripped 5 bases from V and 6 bases from J, with 14 bases between. CDR3 DNA sequence: TGTGCCAGCAGTCCGGGGATGACGGGTCAGCCCCAGCATTTT. Its protein is CASSPGMTGQPQHF.

The genes are TRBV7-8 and TRBJ2-5; possibly TRBD2 for D (5 bases). The CDR3 consists of 15 residues. Per germline, CDR1 SGHVS and CDR2 FQNEAQ. V lost 4 bases and J lost 5, with 17 bases in between. Written as DNA, the CDR3 is TGTGCCAGCAGCTACAGAGGGCCAAACGGGGAGACCCAGTACTTC. It translates to CASSYRGPNGETQYF.

The chain carries TRBV5-6 and TRBJ2-1, with 13 bases that match TRBD2. The CDR3 has 16 residues. CDR1 is SGHDT, CDR2 YYEEEE, per germline. V shed 4 bases, J shed 2 bases, and the junction held 3 bases outside the gene matches. CDR3 loop: CASSPTSGGAYNEQFF. The CDR3 DNA reads TGTGCCAGCAGCCCAACTAGCGGGGGGGCCTACAATGAGCAGTTCTTC.

Only a few counts were recorded for this clone. The rearrangement uses TRBV11-2 and TRBJ2-3; D is ambiguous. The CDR3 sequence is 13 residues long. The V gene's germline CDR1 is SGHAT and CDR2 FQNNGV. The V end lost 4 bases, the J end lost 2 bases, and 7 bases lay between the germline ends. The CDR3 DNA sequence: TGTGCCAGCAGCTCTCTATCCACAGATACGCAGTATTTT. Its protein product is CASSSLSTDTQYF.

This chain uses TRBV19 with TRBJ2-2, with a tentative D call TRBD1 (6 bases). Trimming cost V 2 bases and J 5 bases, with 9 bases left between them. CDR3 length: 14 residues. From germline, CDR1 is LNHDA and CDR2 SQIVND (reference sequence). The CDR3 is CASSISGATGELFF. Here the CDR3 DNA reads TGTGCCAGTAGTATATCAGGGGCGACCGGGGAGCTGTTTTTT.

This clone was recorded a few times. The chain couples TRBV28 to TRBJ2-1; 12 bases match TRBD2. There are 16 residues in the CDR3. Germline values: CDR1 MDHEN, CDR2 SYDVKM. Unmatched junction bases numbered 12, after V lost 6 bases and J lost 9 bases. The CDR3 DNA reads as TGTGCCAGCAGACCTACACCTAGCGGGGGGGCCGGTGAGCAGTTCTTC. This sequence encodes CASRPTPSGGAGEQFF.

The chain carries TRBV7-3 and TRBJ2-2; TRBD1 aligns across 7 bases. V shed 2 bases, J shed 8 bases, and the junction held 11 bases outside the gene matches. CDR3 length equals 16 residues. CDR1 and CDR2 from the germline V gene are SGHTA and FQGTGA. The CDR3 spells CASSLARDRTRGELFF. The CDR3 DNA is TGTGCCAGCAGCTTAGCCAGGGACAGAACGCGGGGGGAGCTGTTTTTT.

This clone showed up just once. V gene TRBV5-4 combines with J gene TRBJ2-5; 9 nucleotides line up with TRBD1. Germline V gene lookup returns CDR1 SGHNT and CDR2 YYREEE (reference sequence). With 3 bases clipped from V and 1 base from J, the junction kept 7 bases outside the gene matches. The CDR3 totals 16 residues. CDR3 residues: CASSSTDRGIQETQYF. In DNA form, the CDR3 reads TGTGCCAGCAGCTCCACCGACAGGGGGATCCAAGAGACCCAGTACTTC.

The chain couples TRBV7-2 to TRBJ2-7; possibly TRBD1 for D (5 bases). The CDR3 is made up of 14 amino acids. From germline, CDR1 is SGHTA and CDR2 FQGNSA. With 1 base removed from V and 4 bases from J, the gap between germline ends came to 11 bases. The CDR3 DNA reads TGTGCCAGCAGCTTAGTTGGGGCCGGGTACGAGCAGTACTTC. Protein: CASSLVGAGYEQYF.

The chain joins TRBV11-1 to TRBJ1-5; D is undetermined. Germline V CDR1 and CDR2: SGHAT, FQDESV (reference sequence). The CDR3 extends over 17 amino acids. V lost 1 base to trimming and J lost 1 base, with 14 bases between them. Here the CDR3 DNA reads TGTGCCAGCAGCTTAGAGTCGGGTTCGGTGAGCAATCAGCCCCAGCATTTT. Protein: CASSLESGSVSNQPQHF.

The V gene is TRBV5-4, the J gene TRBJ1-6; unclear D gene. Trimming left V 1 base short and J 7 bases short, with 9 bases between. There are 14 residues in the CDR3. CDR1 and CDR2 (germline): SGHNT, YYREEE (reference sequence). CDR3 in DNA: TGTGCCAGCAGCTTGCCGCTAGCCAATTCACCCCTCCACTTT. Translating it yields CASSLPLANSPLHF.

The chain combines TRBV27 with TRBJ1-6, with D possibly TRBD1 on 6 matching bases. Germline CDR1 MNHEY, CDR2 SMNVEV (reference sequence). V shed 5 bases and J shed 5 bases, with 13 bases lying between them. This CDR3 contains 15 residues. CDR3: CASSIQGPHNSPLHF. The CDR3 coding sequence is TGTGCCAGCAGTATACAGGGCCCGCATAATTCACCCCTCCACTTT.

CDR3 DNA sequence: TGTGCCAGCAGTGAGGATGCAGGGGGTACAGATACGCAGTATTTT. It is translated as CASSEDAGGTDTQYF. The V and J genes are TRBV2 and TRBJ2-3; TRBD1 matches 7 bases. Losses at the gene ends were 3 bases for V and 3 bases for J; bases not matched to a gene: 6. Germline CDR1 and CDR2: SNHLY and FYNNEI. CDR3 length: 15 residues.

The rearrangement uses TRBV28 and TRBJ1-1; no definite D call. The V and J ends lost 3 bases and 3 bases respectively, with 11 bases between them. The CDR3 totals 14 residues. Germline V gene data show CDR1 as MDHEN and CDR2 as SYDVKM. CDR3 sequence (DNA): TGTGCCAGCAGTTTCCCATCGCGGTACACTGAAGCTTTCTTT. It translates to CASSFPSRYTEAFF.

The rearrangement uses TRBV7-2 and TRBJ1-4, with 7 bases that match TRBD1. After removal of 5 bases from V and 6 bases from J, the junction contained 6 bases not matched to a gene. CDR1 is SGHTA and CDR2 is FQGNSA in the germline V gene. This CDR3 is built from 14 residues. The CDR3 sequence: CASSPDRADEKLFF. The DNA of the CDR3 is TGTGCCAGCAGCCCAGACAGGGCTGATGAAAAACTGTTTTTT.